Presented here are 2 T cell receptor beta chains from one specimen sequenced in a study of early T cells in non-severe SARS-CoV-2 infection (dated by TCRdb to the early 2020s). Libraries were made using 5' RACE. The instrument was a NextSeq 500. TCRdb reprocessed the public reads (quality trimming at Q25 with fastp, clone calling with MiXCR) and kept in-frame beta chains. Every distinct CDR3 protein forms one entry, paired with its most common genes and DNA. A total of some 30,000 distinct CDR3 sequences appear in this sample, roughly 4.8% of them only once. The biggest ten clones account for around 10% of the sample. The specimen was whole blood. Every receptor here comes from an adult who was a healthcare worker with PCR-confirmed SARS-CoV-2 infection or an uninfected control (not recorded which).

This clonotype has a count of ten or more. CDR3 in amino acids: CASSLEPRAAWTKNIQYF. CDR3 DNA: TGCGCCAGCAGCTTGGAACCCAGAGCGGCCTGGACCAAAAACATTCAGTACTTC. V is TRBV5-1 and J is TRBJ2-4, with D possibly TRBD2 on 5 matching bases. Trimming took off 0 bases at V and 2 bases at J, with 18 bases between the two ends. The CDR3 runs to 18 residues. Germline V gene lookup returns CDR1 SGHRS and CDR2 YFSETQ.

The V gene is TRBV12-3 or TRBV12-4, the J gene TRBJ2-3, with 10 bases matching TRBD2. This CDR3 is built from 16 residues. The V segment lost 6 bases and the J segment 1 base; nucleotides outside the gene matches: 7. CDR3 nucleotide sequence: TGTGCCAGCAGCCCAACCGGACTAGCGGGCACAGATACGCAGTATTTT. Translation: CASSPTGLAGTDTQYF.